The present T cell receptor (beta chain) was sequenced within a study of blood T cell repertoires in COVID-19. Whole-study context: Acute and convalescent COVID-19 specimens originated in the United States, Italy and Spain. From T cells, B-cell-depleted T cells, or PBMCs came the material, which was cDNA or gDNA.

Authors' analysis steps: Researchers report that nucleated cell counts were estimated from reference gene primer amplification. Clones were read by immunoSEQ multiplex PCR, and TCRdb kept only the in-frame ones, dropping some. V, J and clone size were drawn from that table, and D and trimming were deduced from the DNA. This table holds tens of thousands of clones, over 70% found once. Germline V gene lookup returns CDR1 LNHDA and CDR2 SQIVND (reference sequence). The CDR3 extends over 16 amino acids. The germline V and J ends were trimmed by 10 bases and 8 bases, with 26 bases remaining between them.

Sequencing was done on a sample of peripheral blood. The rearrangement joins TRBV19 to TRBJ2-2, with D perhaps matching TRBD1 (6 bases). This receptor was taken from a man older than 75 with acute or convalescent COVID-19. The CDR3 protein is CATQNSVGQWGGELFF. CDR3 nucleotide sequence: TGTGCCACCCAAAATTCTGTAGGACAGTGGGGGGGGGAGCTGTTTTTT. The full variable domain, completed using reference TRBV19 and TRBJ2-2, is DGGITQSPKYLFRKEGQNVTLSCEQNLNHDAMYWYRQDPGQGLRLIYYSQIVNDFQKGDIAEGYSVSREKKESFPLTVTSAQKNPTAFYLCATQNSVGQWGGELFFGEGSRLTVL.